This TCR beta chain appears in the sequencing data of a study of CD8 T cells in Susac syndrome. CDR1 is LGHDT and CDR2 is YNNKEL in the germline V gene (reference sequence). V was trimmed by 5 bases and J by 7 bases, leaving 9 bases between them. The CDR3 consists of 12 residues. It was with random hexamers that about 0.45 to 1 ug RNA was reverse transcribed. TCRdb passed the immunoSEQ multiplex PCR reads through MiXCR, listing each CDR3 protein once. The sample holds tens of thousands of distinct CDR3 sequences, 80% to 95% seen once. The receptor was isolated from a human donor in good health. The sample was CD8+ T cells from PBMCs. The chain joins TRBV3-1 to TRBJ2-1; tentative D call: TRBD2 (6 bases). The CDR3 spells CASSSRGNEQFF. The CDR3 DNA reads TGTGCCAGCAGCTCGCGGGGTAATGAGCAGTTCTTC.